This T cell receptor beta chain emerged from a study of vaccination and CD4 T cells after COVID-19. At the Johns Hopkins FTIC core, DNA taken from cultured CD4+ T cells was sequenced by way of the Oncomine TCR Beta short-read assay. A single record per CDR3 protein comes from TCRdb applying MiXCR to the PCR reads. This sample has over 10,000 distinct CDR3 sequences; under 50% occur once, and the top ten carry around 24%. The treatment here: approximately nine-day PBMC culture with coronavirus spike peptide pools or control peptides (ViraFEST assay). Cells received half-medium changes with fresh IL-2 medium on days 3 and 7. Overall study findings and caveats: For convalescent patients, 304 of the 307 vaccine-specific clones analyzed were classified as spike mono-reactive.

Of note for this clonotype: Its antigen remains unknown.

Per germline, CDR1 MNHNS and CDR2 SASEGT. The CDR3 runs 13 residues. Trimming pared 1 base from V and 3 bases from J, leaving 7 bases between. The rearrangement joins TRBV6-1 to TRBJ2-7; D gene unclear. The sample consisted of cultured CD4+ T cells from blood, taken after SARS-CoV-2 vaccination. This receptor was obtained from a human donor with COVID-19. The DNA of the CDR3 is TGTGCCAGCAGTGAAGACACTTACTACGAGCAGTACTTC. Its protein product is CASSEDTYYEQYF.